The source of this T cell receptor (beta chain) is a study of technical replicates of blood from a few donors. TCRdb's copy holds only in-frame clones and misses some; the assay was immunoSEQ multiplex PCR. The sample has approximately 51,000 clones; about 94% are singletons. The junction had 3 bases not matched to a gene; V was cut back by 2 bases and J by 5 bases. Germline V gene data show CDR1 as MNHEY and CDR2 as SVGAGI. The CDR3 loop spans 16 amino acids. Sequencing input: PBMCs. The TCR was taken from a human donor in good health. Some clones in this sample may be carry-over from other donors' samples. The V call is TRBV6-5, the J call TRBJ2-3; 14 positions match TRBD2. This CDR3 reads CASSYPGLAGEDTQYF. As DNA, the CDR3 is TGTGCCAGCAGTTACCCGGGACTAGCGGGAGAAGATACGCAGTATTTT.